This T cell receptor (beta chain) was obtained from a study of blood T cell repertoires in COVID-19. Study in general: Acute and convalescent COVID-19 samples came from the United States, Italy and Spain. The analysed material was cDNA or gDNA that came from T cells, B-cell-depleted T cells, or PBMCs.

Germline V gene sequence: CDR1 MNHEY, CDR2 SMNVEV (reference sequence). After removal of 6 bases from V and 2 bases from J, the junction contained 7 bases not matched to a gene. CDR3 length: 15 amino acids. Authors' analysis steps: Amplifying reference gene primers gave estimates of nucleated cell counts. Clones were read by immunoSEQ multiplex PCR, and TCRdb kept only the in-frame ones, dropping some. The V and J calls and the clone size are those of that table, but D and trimming were determined from the DNA. The data contain 35,000 to 45,000 clones, more than 70% of them singletons. This receptor was taken from a man in his 70s with active COVID-19. What was sequenced was peripheral blood. V and J are TRBV27 and TRBJ2-7; 10 positions agree with TRBD2. The CDR3 nucleotides read TGTGCCAGCAGCCTACTAGCGGGACAAGCCTACGAGCAGTACTTC. Its protein product is CASSLLAGQAYEQYF.